Below, one TCR beta chain is given with its context. This clone was seen only once. Its antigen is currently not known. No base qualities exist here, and no much larger clone lies one base off it. The data were obtained in a study of T cell responses to AZD1222 COVID-19 vaccine (TCRdb year 2021). In terms of the full investigation: TCR sequencing covered more than 230 trial participants: nearly 210 given two doses of AZD1222 and around 25 given two doses of MenACWY control vaccine. Trial participants were enrolled into age subgroups of 18-55, 56-69 and 70-plus years, which contained about 150, 27 and 61 TCR-sequenced participants, respectively. What the authors observed across the whole study: After two AZD1222 doses, both the breadth and the depth of spike-specific TCRs were significantly higher than at day 0 and than in MenACWY recipients. Reportedly, almost half of the unique spike-specific TCRs recognized epitopes lying outside the regions that are mutated in the B.1.351 and B.1.1.7 variants. Participants were mostly white British and included more females than males, and it was suggested by the authors that clonal diversity may have been underestimated. Because no samples from the day 14 peak response were available, repertoires could be characterized only after the peak T cell response. The whole spike protein was spanned by vaccine-associated CD4 TCRs, and dominant responses were seen in regions 160-218 and 743-854. Only five or six AZD1222 recipients were SARS-CoV-2 seropositive at baseline, limiting conclusions about previously exposed vaccinees. The 56-69-year group was small, and its depth increase did not reach significance, likely because of low power.

The V and J ends are trimmed by 3 bases and 7 bases, leaving 12 bases between them. Including the terminal cysteine and phenylalanine, the CDR3 comprises 12 residues. Left in the record is the CDR3 DNA by itself, 36 bases read in frame from the first base. The germline V gene (reference sequence) specifies DFQATT as CDR1 and SNEGSKA as CDR2. The CDR3 regions of human TCRbeta chains were subjected to immunosequencing. On the study's bioinformatics: TCRs in the repertoires were compared against a reference library of SARS-CoV-2-specific TCRs that had been generated with the MIRA antigen-specificity platform. Breadth was defined as the fraction of unique TCRs that were SARS-CoV-2-associated, and depth was defined as the fraction of total T cells that were SARS-CoV-2-associated. Each spike-specific TCR was assigned to its reactive spike region and to a CD4 or CD8 class using the MIRA data. Log10-transformed breadth and depth values were compared by one-way ANOVA with Sidak's multiple comparisons tests. Not all clones reach the TCRdb copy of this immuneACCESS table, which keeps in-frame sequences only. Checked studies attribute under half of the gap to unresolved V genes and leave the rest unexplained. The V and J calls and the clone size are those of that table, but D and trimming were determined from the DNA. This sample gives over 150,000 clones in total; around 94% of them show up just once. The top ten clonotypes cover around 1.6% of the sample.

The sample's time point, from its label and the paper: about 28 days (+/-7) after the second vaccine dose. AZD1222 recipients given second doses at about 4 weeks or at about 12 weeks were pooled, since spike-specific TCR depth and breadth were not found to differ between the two schedules. Samples from vaccinated people were obtained from the UK trials COV001 and COV002, which included a single-blind randomized controlled phase 2/3 trial of AZD1222 (ChAdOx1 nCoV-19) in healthy adults. For TCRbeta chain sequencing, PBMC samples from trial participants were taken at day 0 and at day 28 after the second dose.

This sample comprised peripheral blood, obtained 28 days after the second AZD1222 dose. This clonotype was sampled from an adult who received the AZD1222 COVID-19 vaccine. Here the chain combines TRBV20-1 and TRBJ1-2; the D segment cannot be called with confidence. The CDR3 region: CSASVGKGGYTF. In nucleotide form, the sequence is TGCAGTGCTAGTGTGGGCAAGGGTGGCTACACCTTC.